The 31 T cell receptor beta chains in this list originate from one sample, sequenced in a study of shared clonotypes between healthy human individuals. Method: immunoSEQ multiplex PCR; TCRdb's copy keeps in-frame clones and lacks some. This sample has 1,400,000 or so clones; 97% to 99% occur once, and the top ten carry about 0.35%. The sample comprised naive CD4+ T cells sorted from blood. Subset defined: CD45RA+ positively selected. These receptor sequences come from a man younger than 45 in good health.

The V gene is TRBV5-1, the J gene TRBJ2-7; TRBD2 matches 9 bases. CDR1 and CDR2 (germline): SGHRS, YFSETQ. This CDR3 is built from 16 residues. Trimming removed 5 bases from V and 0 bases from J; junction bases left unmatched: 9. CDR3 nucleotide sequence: TGCGCCAGCAGGGAGACTAGCGGATTTAGCTCCTACGAGCAGTACTTC. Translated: CASRETSGFSSYEQYF.

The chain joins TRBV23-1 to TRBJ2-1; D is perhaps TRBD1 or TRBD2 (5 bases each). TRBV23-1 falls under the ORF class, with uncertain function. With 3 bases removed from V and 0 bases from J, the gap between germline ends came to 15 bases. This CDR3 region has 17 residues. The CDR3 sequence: CASSHWTRDHSYNEQFF. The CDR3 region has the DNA TGCGCCAGCAGTCATTGGACTCGGGACCACTCCTACAATGAGCAGTTCTTC.

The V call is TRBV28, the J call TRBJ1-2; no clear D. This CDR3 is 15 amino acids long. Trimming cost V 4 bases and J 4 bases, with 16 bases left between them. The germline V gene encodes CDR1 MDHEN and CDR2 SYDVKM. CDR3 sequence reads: CASSSVWEEGYGYTF. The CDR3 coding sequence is TGTGCCAGCAGTTCGGTGTGGGAGGAAGGCTATGGCTACACCTTC.

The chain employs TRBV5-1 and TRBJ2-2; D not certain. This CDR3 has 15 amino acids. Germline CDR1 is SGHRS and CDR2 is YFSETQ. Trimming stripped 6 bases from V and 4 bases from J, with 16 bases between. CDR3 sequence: CASNLIDAITGELFF. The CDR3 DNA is TGCGCCAGCAACCTCATCGACGCAATCACCGGGGAGCTGTTTTTT.

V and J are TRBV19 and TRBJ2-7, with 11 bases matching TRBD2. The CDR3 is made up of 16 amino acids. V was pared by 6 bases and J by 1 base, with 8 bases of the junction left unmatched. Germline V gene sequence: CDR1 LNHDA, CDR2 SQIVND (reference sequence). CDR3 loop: CASRETSGSSSYEQYF. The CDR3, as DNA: TGTGCCAGTAGAGAAACTAGCGGGAGTTCATCCTACGAGCAGTACTTC.

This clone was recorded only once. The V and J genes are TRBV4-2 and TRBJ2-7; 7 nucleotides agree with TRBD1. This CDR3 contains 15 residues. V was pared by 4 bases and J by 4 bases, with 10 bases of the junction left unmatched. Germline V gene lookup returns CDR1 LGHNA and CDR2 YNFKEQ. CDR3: CASSLDKGAVYEQYF. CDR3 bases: TGTGCCAGCAGCCTGGACAAGGGGGCTGTTTACGAGCAGTACTTC.

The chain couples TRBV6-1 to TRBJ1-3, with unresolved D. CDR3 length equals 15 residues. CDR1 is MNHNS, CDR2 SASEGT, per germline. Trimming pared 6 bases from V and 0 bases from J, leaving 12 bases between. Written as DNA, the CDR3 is TGTGCCAGCAGCTGGCCTAGCCACTCTGGAAACACCATATATTTT. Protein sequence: CASSWPSHSGNTIYF.

CDR3 region: CASSLGLPGTYEQYF. As DNA, the CDR3 is TGTGCCAGCAGCTTGGGGCTCCCGGGGACCTACGAGCAGTACTTC. The J gene is TRBJ2-7, the V gene TRBV5-5; tentative D call: TRBD2 (5 bases). The CDR3 has 15 residues. Germline CDR1 and CDR2: SGHKS and YYEKEE (reference sequence). Trimming cost V 0 bases and J 2 bases, with 12 bases left between them.

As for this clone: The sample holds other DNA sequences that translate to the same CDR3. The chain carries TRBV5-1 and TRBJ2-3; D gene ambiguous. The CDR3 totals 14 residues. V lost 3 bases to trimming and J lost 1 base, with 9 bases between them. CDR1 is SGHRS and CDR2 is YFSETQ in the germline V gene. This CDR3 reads CASSSGTRTDTQYF. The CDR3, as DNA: TGCGCCAGCAGCTCGGGCACTCGCACAGATACGCAGTATTTT.

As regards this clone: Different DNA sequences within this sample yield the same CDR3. The CDR3, as DNA: TGTGCCAGCAGCACCGGACAGGGAAGCACCGGGGAGCTGTTTTTT. This codes for CASSTGQGSTGELFF. The genes are TRBV9 and TRBJ2-2; TRBD1 matches 8 bases. The CDR3 is 15 amino acids. Germline loops: CDR1 SGDLS, CDR2 YYNGEE. J gave up 4 bases and V 4 bases, and 6 bases lay outside the gene matches.

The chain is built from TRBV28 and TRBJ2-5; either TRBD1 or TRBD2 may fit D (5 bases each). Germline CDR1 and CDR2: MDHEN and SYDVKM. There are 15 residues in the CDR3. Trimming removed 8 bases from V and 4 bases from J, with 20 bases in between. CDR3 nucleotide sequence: TGTGCCAGCTCAACCGGGGCTGTAGGTAGAGAGACCCAGTACTTC. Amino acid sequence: CASSTGAVGRETQYF.

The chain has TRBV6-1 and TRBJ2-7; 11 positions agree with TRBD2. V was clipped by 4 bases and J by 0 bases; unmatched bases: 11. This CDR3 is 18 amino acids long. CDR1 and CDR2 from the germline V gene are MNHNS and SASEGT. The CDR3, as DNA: TGTGCCAGCAGTGGAAATCCGGGACTAGCGGCTCACTCCTACGAGCAGTACTTC. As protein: CASSGNPGLAAHSYEQYF.

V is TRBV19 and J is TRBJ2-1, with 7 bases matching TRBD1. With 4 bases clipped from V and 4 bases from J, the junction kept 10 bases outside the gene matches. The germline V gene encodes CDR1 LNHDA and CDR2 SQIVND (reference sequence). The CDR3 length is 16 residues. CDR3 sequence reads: CASSRYGQETYNEQFF. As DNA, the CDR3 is TGTGCCAGTAGTAGGTACGGACAGGAGACTTACAATGAGCAGTTCTTC.

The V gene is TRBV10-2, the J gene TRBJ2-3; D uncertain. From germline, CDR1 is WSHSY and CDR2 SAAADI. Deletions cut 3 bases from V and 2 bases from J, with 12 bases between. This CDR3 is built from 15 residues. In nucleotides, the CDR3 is TGCGCCAGCAGTGATCTAAGCAGAATCACAGATACGCAGTATTTT. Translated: CASSDLSRITDTQYF.

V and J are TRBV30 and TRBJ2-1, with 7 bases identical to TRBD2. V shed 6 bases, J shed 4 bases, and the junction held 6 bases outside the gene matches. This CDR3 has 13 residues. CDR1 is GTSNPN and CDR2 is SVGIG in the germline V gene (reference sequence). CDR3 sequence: CACRREWYNEQFF. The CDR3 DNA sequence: TGTGCCTGCCGGCGGGAGTGGTACAATGAGCAGTTCTTC.

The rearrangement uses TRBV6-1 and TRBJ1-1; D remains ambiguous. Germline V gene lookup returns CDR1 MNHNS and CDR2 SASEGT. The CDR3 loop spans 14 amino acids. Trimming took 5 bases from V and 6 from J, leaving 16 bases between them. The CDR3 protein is CASSWRLDSAEAFF. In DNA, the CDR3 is TGTGCCAGCAGTTGGCGATTAGATAGCGCTGAAGCTTTCTTT.

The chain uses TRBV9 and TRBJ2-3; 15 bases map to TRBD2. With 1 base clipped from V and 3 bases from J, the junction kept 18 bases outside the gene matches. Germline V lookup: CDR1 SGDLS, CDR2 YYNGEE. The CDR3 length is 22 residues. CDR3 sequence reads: CASSVPIGGGTGTSGRTDTQYF. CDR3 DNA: TGTGCCAGCAGCGTACCAATCGGCGGTGGGACAGGGACTAGCGGGAGGACAGATACGCAGTATTTT.

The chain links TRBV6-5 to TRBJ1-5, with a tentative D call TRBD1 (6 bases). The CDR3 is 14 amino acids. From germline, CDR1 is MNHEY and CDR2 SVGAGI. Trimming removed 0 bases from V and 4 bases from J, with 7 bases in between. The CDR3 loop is CASSYSDRNQPQHF. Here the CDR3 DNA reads TGTGCCAGCAGTTACTCGGACAGAAATCAGCCCCAGCATTTT.

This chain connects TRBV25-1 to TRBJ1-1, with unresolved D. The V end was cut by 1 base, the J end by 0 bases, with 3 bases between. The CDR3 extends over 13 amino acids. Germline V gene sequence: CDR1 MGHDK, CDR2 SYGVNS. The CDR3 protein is CASSESVNTEAFF. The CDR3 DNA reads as TGTGCCAGCAGTGAATCAGTGAACACTGAAGCTTTCTTT.

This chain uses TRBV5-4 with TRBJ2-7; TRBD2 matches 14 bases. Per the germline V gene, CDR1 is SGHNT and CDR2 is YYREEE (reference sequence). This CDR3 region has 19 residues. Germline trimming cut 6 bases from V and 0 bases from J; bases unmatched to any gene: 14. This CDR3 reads CASTPSPGLAGGLSYEQYF. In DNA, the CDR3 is TGTGCCAGCACCCCAAGCCCCGGACTAGCGGGAGGTCTCTCCTACGAGCAGTACTTC.

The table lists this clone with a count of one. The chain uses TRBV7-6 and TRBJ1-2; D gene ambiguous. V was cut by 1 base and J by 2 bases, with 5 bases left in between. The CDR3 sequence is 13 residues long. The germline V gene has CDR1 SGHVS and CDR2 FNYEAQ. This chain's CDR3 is CASSLGQNYGYTF. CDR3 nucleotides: TGTGCCAGCAGCTTAGGGCAGAACTATGGCTACACCTTC.

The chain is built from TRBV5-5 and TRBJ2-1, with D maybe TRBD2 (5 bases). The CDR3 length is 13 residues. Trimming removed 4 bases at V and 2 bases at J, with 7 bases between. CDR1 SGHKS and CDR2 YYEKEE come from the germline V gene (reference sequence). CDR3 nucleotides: TGTGCCAGCAGCACCGGGGCCTACAATGAGCAGTTCTTC. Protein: CASSTGAYNEQFF.

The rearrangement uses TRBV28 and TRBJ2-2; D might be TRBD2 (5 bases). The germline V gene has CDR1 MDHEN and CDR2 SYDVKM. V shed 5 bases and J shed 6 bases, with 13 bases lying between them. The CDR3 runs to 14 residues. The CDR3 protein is CASSPLLRAGELFF. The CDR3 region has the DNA TGTGCCAGCAGTCCCCTTTTGCGGGCCGGGGAGCTGTTTTTT.

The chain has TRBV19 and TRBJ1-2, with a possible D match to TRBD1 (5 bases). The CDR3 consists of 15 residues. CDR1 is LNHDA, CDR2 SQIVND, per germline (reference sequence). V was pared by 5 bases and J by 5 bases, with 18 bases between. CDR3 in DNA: TGTGCCAGTAGTTTTCCAAGGGGATCGGCTTATGGCTACACCTTC. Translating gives CASSFPRGSAYGYTF.

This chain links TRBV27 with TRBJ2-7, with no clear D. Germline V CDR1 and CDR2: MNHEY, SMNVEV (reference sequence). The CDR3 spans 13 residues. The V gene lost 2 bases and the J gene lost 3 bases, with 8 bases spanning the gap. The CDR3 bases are TGTGCCAGCAGTTTACAGAGCCGCTACGAGCAGTACTTC. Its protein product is CASSLQSRYEQYF.

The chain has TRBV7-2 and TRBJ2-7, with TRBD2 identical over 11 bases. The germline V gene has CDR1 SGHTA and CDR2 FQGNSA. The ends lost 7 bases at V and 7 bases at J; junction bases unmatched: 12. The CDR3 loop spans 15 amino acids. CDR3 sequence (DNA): TGTGCCAGCACCTCCCCGCGGGGACTAGCGGTAGAGCAGTACTTC. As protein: CASTSPRGLAVEQYF.

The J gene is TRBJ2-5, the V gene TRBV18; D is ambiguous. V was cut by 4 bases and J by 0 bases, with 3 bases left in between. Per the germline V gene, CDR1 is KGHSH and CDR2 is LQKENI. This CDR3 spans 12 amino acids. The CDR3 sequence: CASSLNQETQYF. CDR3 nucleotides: TGTGCCAGCTCACTCAACCAAGAGACCCAGTACTTC.

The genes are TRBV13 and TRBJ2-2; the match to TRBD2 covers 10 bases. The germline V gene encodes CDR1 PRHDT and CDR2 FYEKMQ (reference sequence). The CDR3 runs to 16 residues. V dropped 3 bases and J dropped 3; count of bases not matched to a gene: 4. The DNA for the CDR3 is TGTGCCAGCAGCTTGGGACTAGCGTTGGACACCGGGGAGCTGTTTTTT. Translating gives CASSLGLALDTGELFF.

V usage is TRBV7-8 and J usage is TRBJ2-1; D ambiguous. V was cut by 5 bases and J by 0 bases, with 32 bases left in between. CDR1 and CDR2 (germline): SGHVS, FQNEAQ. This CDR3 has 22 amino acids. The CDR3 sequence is CASSPWSLRTANRRSSYNEQFF. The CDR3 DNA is TGTGCCAGCAGCCCCTGGAGTCTGCGAACGGCTAACCGACGAAGCTCCTACAATGAGCAGTTCTTC.

CDR3 bases: TGTGCCAGCAGCAAGTACCGGGACGAAAAGTACAATGAGCAGTTCTTC. It codes for CASSKYRDEKYNEQFF. This chain joins TRBV5-6 and TRBJ2-1, with D possibly called TRBD1 or TRBD2 (5 bases each). Germline-derived CDR1 and CDR2 are SGHDT and YYEEEE. The CDR3 sequence is 16 residues long. Trimming removed 4 bases from V and 4 bases from J, with 18 bases in between.

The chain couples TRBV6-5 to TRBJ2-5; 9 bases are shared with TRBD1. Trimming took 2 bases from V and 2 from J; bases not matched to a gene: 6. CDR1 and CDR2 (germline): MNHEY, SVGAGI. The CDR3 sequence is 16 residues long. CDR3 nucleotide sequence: TGTGCCAGCAGTTACAGGGACAGGGACTTTCAAGAGACCCAGTACTTC. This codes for CASSYRDRDFQETQYF.